This TCR beta chain was retrieved from a study of T-cell reconstitution after alpha-beta-depleted transplantation in children. On this clonotype: Compared with germline, one end of the junction differs, possibly owing to a read error.

The V gene's germline CDR1 is DFQATT and CDR2 SNEGSKA (reference sequence). The CDR3 extends over 16 amino acids. Unique molecular identifiers were used to barcode this TCRbeta library. TCRdb reanalysed the PCR reads using MiXCR and keeps one entry per CDR3 protein. This repertoire shows about 250,000 distinct CDR3 sequences, 20% to 30% found once; its top ten account for 4% to 5.5%. The source was PBMCs, mostly from graft donor cells, collected 360 days after TCRalphabeta/CD19-depleted stem cell transplant. This chain joins TRBV20-1 and TRBJ2-2; tentative D call: TRBD2 (6 bases). The sequence came from a female patient under 10 years old who had a stem cell transplant for congenital amegakaryocytic thrombocytopenia, so the T cells may come from the graft donor. CDR3 sequence: CCARLGLLPHTGELFF. The CDR3 nucleotides are TGCTGTGCTAGATTGGGACTCCTTCCTCACACCGGGGAGCTGTTTTTT.